This T cell receptor (beta chain) was identified in a study of cytomegalovirus exposure and HLA in healthy donors. The study, taken as a whole, reports: A later analysis associated 15,000 or so TCR beta sequences with HLA alleles at a 0.05 false discovery rate. In vitro checks showed that a few CMV-associated chains really do target CMV antigens. Sequences of the TCR beta chain were said to predict the HLA-A and HLA-B alleles of most subjects accurately. Immune exposure information comprised only CMV serostatus.

This CDR3 has 12 amino acids. The germline gives CDR1 SQVTM, CDR2 ANQGSEA. J lost 4 bases, V lost 7 bases, and 4 bases had no gene match. PCR amplification relied on 60 Vbeta primers (plus 13 Jbeta primers). Some clones are missing from TCRdb's copy, which holds only in-frame ones; the method was immunoSEQ multiplex PCR. The table has 95,000 to 150,000 clones, 17% seen once. As concerns this clone: Antigen specificity is unknown.

The source is a female donor in good health and CMV-seropositive. The gene calls are TRBV29-1 and TRBJ2-3, with 8 bases aligning to TRBD2. Sample: PBMCs. The CDR3 nucleotides read TGCAGCGCAGAAGCGGGGGCAGATACGCAGTATTTT. Its translation is CSAEAGADTQYF.